Following are 3 T cell receptor beta chains from one sample sequenced in a study of T cells in women clearing cervical HPV infection. Clones were read by immunoSEQ multiplex PCR, and TCRdb kept only the in-frame ones, dropping some. This repertoire comprises 46,000 or so clones; its ten largest clones make up approximately 34%. The sample consisted of blood buffy coat. These receptors came from a woman aged 18 to 69 with a cervical HPV16 infection that either progressed to CIN3+ or cleared (not recorded which).

A remark on this clone: The read falls 3 residues short of the CDR3 end, and the missing part is taken from the germline J gene. V and J are TRBV5-5 and TRBJ1-5; D uncertain. The CDR3 runs 15 residues. V was trimmed by 3 bases and J by 1 base, leaving 11 bases between them. Germline V gene data show CDR1 as SGHKS and CDR2 as YYEKEE (reference sequence). CDR3 amino acids: CASSSLPLSNQPQHF. Incomplete CDR3 DNA: TGTGCCAGCAGCTCATTACCCCTAAGCAATCAGCCC.

Partial CDR3 DNA: TGTGCCAGCAGCTTGGCTTTGGGACAGGGATCGAGGGGC. This gives the protein CASSLALGQGSRG. The whole CDR3 protein is CASSLALGQGSRGYTF. The V gene is TRBV7-8, the J gene TRBJ1-2; 9 nucleotides agree with TRBD1. The read terminates 3 residues before the CDR3 end, so the remaining end is supplied by the germline J gene. Per germline, CDR1 SGHVS and CDR2 FQNEAQ. The CDR3 is made up of 16 amino acids.

With regard to this clone: The read gets to within 3 residues of the CDR3 end, and the germline J gene fills in the rest. The chain recombines TRBV20-1 with TRBJ1-2; 9 bases are shared with TRBD1. V trimming: 6 bases; J trimming: 2 bases; junction bases outside the gene matches: 4. The germline CDR1 and CDR2 sequences are DFQATT and SNEGSKA (reference sequence). The CDR3 length is 13 residues. The CDR3 is CSAQDRGNYGYTF. The part of the CDR3 DNA that was read is TGCAGTGCGCAAGACAGGGGGAACTATGGC.